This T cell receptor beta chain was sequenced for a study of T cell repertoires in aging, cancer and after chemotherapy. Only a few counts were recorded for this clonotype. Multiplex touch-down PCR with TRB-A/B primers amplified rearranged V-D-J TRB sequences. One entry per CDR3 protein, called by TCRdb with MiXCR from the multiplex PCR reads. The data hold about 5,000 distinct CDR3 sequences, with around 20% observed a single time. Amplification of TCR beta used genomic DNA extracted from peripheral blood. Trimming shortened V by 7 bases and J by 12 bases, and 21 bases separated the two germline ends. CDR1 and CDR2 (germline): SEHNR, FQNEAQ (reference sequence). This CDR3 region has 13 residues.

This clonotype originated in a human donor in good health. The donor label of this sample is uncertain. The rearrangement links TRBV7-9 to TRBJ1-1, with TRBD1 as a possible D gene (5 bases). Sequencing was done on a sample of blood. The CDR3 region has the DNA TGTGCCAGCACGCATGCCAGGGAGGATTCGACTTTCTTT. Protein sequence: CASTHAREDSTFF.